Listed below are T cell receptor beta chains from one sample, sequenced in a study of T cell repertoires in cytomegalovirus infection. A single record per CDR3 protein comes from TCRdb applying MiXCR to the reads. The sample shows about 770,000 distinct CDR3 sequences, 25% to 35% of them seen only once. The antigens of these receptors remain unknown. The sequenced sample was cultured CD8+ T cells from PBMCs, obtained from culture after CMV antigen stimulation. Receptor source: a human donor in good health (CMV status not recorded). Some clones in this sample may be carry-over from other donors' samples. CDR3s leave out the opening cysteine and the closing phenylalanine or tryptophan.

v_call,cdr3_aa
TRBV6-2/TRBV6-3,ASSYTRTEAF
TRBV7-8,ASSLALSDPEGDTQY
TRBV6-1,ASSSGGGPNEQF
TRBV6-5,ATREVEQF
TRBV12-5,ASGYGVGYEQY
TRBV7-9,ASSLKQSWDRNEETQY
TRBV24-1,ATSDLQGGNEQF
TRBV28,ASSLRGFFNEQF
TRBV7-9,ASSSPDRVPGYEQF
TRBV29-1,SVAGVVNTEAF
TRBV6-5,ASSHRGKNTEAF
TRBV2,ASLTRITDTQY
TRBV7-8,ASSLDDSLANEQF
TRBV9,ASSVDWERGDSGNTIY
TRBV20-1,SAIDRGFLYATGELF
TRBV6-2/TRBV6-3,ASSYAVVGYDQY
TRBV25-1,ASSEWTGLNTEAF
TRBV4-1,ASSQEGVPSDTQY
TRBV6-2/TRBV6-3,ASRAGYDDYGYT
TRBV4-1,ASRGPDSNQPQH
TRBV6-1,ATSPATGYTGELF
TRBV7-9,ASSHNFQETQY
TRBV6-6,ASLQGGSPLH
TRBV12-5,ASGLDRISADDSPYQPQH
TRBV19,ASSIITVAVNQPQH
TRBV5-6,ASSFGSGDTEAF
TRBV6-6,ASSYWADETQY
TRBV27,ASSPDYYQETQY
TRBV6-2/TRBV6-3,ASSWTSGEIGTDTQY
TRBV7-9,ASSPLTGRWDEKLF
TRBV9,ASSNRASGKQETQY
TRBV7-3,ASSLGVGISNEQF
TRBV15,ATSRDEGRVGNTIY
TRBV4-3,ASSQGSAGAGETQY
TRBV7-6,ASSPGYGVINEQF
TRBV15,ATSTWGTNTGELF
TRBV4-1,ASSQGTSGGLQETQY
TRBV2,ASSEETASSYNEQF
TRBV7-2,ASSLSGTGGDEQY
TRBV5-6,ASRVTGDTGELF
TRBV27,ASSSPGLEQF
TRBV19,ASMPSSGANTEAF